The T cell receptor (beta chain) described here comes from a study of blood T cell repertoires in COVID-19 (dated by TCRdb to 2020 to 2022). Background on the whole study: Collaborator samples came from the United States, Italy and Spain and covered acute and convalescent phases of COVID-19. The prospective study material was composed of cDNA or gDNA derived from T cells, B-cell-depleted T cells, or PBMCs. Subjects who had been exposed to COVID-19, were actively infected with it, or had recovered from it provided the deeply sampled blood TCRbeta repertoires that made up the dataset. A freely available public database, intended as a resource for researchers studying the immune response to SARS-CoV-2, is where the repertoires were released. Samples were obtained from the ongoing ImmuneRACE study (first 160 participants) and from about 1,300 subjects provided by 6 global collaborators. A de-identified subject ID, COVID-19 status, age in years and sex were almost always included in the sample metadata. Where available, HLA class I and class II types were taken from metadata supplied by the sample provider and were not determined by assay-based typing.

Study-wide findings and limitations: Clinical and demographic metadata were provided uncurated, with the amount varying by source and participant.

The collaborating institutions used their own protocols to collect whole blood in K2EDTA tubes. For TCRbeta analysis, collaborators shipped samples as frozen whole blood, isolated PBMCs, or DNA extracted from either of those sample types. The immunoSEQ Assay, a bias-controlled multiplex PCR, was used to amplify TCRbeta CDR3 regions from genomic DNA. The paper's data handling went like this. Within the assay, amplification of reference gene primers was used to estimate how many nucleated cells each sample contained. Sequence reads were collapsed and filtered to measure the absolute abundance of every unique TCRbeta CDR3 rearrangement. For each sample, productive Simpson clonality was calculated as the square root of Simpson's diversity index across productive rearrangements. TCRdb's version of the immuneACCESS table is confined to in-frame rearrangements and falls short of the full clone set. An unresolved V gene accounts for under half of the shortfall where checked; the remainder is of unknown origin. The DNA was the basis for D and trimming; V, J and clone size are from that table. The sample includes around 180,000 clones, with approximately 79% observed a single time. The ten biggest clones cover 17% of the sample.

V and J are truncated by 7 bases and 5 bases respectively, leaving an intervening sequence of 6 bases. The CDR3 spans 11 residues, from the cysteine through the phenylalanine. The retained sequence is limited to the CDR3, 33 bases, with the frame set at the first base. CDR1 and CDR2, looked up from the germline V gene, are MNHEY and SVGAGI. This clone was observed a handful of times. Which antigen it targets is not known. Per-base qualities were not stored, and no clone one base away is much larger. The rearranged segments are TRBV6-5 and TRBJ2-1, with a tentative D gene TRBD2 over 5 matching bases. This TCR was sampled from a man between 60 and 75 years old with active or convalescent COVID-19. Input material: peripheral blood. The CDR3: CASNGNNEQFF. The DNA sequence is given as TGTGCCAGCAACGGGAACAATGAGCAGTTCTTC.